This is a list of T cell receptor beta chains from one sample in a study of cytotoxic CD8 clonotypes in ibrutinib-treated CLL. Libraries were prepared by immunoSEQ multiplex PCR; TCRdb keeps only in-frame clonotypes and omits some of them. The data show tens of thousands of clones, over 65% seen once. Here the sequenced sample was PBMCs, taken after 24 months of ibrutinib treatment. The source is a human donor with chronic lymphocytic leukemia. Both conserved end residues are part of each CDR3. Each record gives: CDR3 DNA, CDR3 protein, clone size, J gene, CDR3 length, V gene, D gene. The D gene is left open where the match is weak. The size entry is marked missing in some rows and otherwise reads once, few, many or a size class.

CDR3 DNA: TGTGCCAGCAGCGTTGGACTAGTGCGGGAGCAGTACTTC; CDR3 protein: CASSVGLVREQYF; clone size: once; J gene: TRBJ2-7; CDR3 length: 13; V gene: TRBV5-5; D gene: TRBD2
CDR3 DNA: TGTGCCAGCAGTTTATGGTCTAGCGGGGACGGAGGGACCCAGTACTTC; CDR3 protein: CASSLWSSGDGGTQYF; clone size: -; J gene: TRBJ2-5; CDR3 length: 16; V gene: TRBV28; D gene: TRBD2
CDR3 DNA: TGTGCCAGCAGCCCGAGGGTCCAAGAGACCCAGTACTTC; CDR3 protein: CASSPRVQETQYF; clone size: -; J gene: TRBJ2-5; CDR3 length: 13; V gene: TRBV28; D gene: -
CDR3 DNA: TGTGCCAGCAGTGCCGACAGTACCTACGAGCAGTACTTC; CDR3 protein: CASSADSTYEQYF; clone size: -; J gene: TRBJ2-7; CDR3 length: 13; V gene: TRBV5-6; D gene: -
CDR3 DNA: TGCAGCGTTGTCTCTCAAGGGACTAACTATGGCTACACCTTC; CDR3 protein: CSVVSQGTNYGYTF; clone size: -; J gene: TRBJ1-2; CDR3 length: 14; V gene: TRBV29-1; D gene: -
CDR3 DNA: TGCGCCAGCAGTGAAGGGAGGCGGTATGCGCAGTATTTT; CDR3 protein: CASSEGRRYAQYF; clone size: -; J gene: TRBJ2-3; CDR3 length: 13; V gene: TRBV10-1; D gene: -
CDR3 DNA: TGCAGCGTTATTACAGGAATGACGAACACCGGGGAGCTGTTTTTT; CDR3 protein: CSVITGMTNTGELFF; clone size: -; J gene: TRBJ2-2; CDR3 length: 15; V gene: TRBV29-1; D gene: -
CDR3 DNA: TGTGCCAGCAGCCGGGACCTTACCTACAATGAGCAGTTCTTC; CDR3 protein: CASSRDLTYNEQFF; clone size: few; J gene: TRBJ2-1; CDR3 length: 14; V gene: TRBV11-2; D gene: -
CDR3 DNA: TGTGCCAGCAGCTTAGGGCCAGTAAGAAGAAACACCATATATTTT; CDR3 protein: CASSLGPVRRNTIYF; clone size: -; J gene: TRBJ1-3; CDR3 length: 15; V gene: TRBV7-2; D gene: -
CDR3 DNA: TGTGCCTGGAGCGGGGACACTGAAGCTTTCTTT; CDR3 protein: CAWSGDTEAFF; clone size: -; J gene: TRBJ1-1; CDR3 length: 11; V gene: TRBV30; D gene: -
CDR3 DNA: TGTGCCAGTAGTATTGATGCGGGAAGGGGCGAGACCCAGTACTTC; CDR3 protein: CASSIDAGRGETQYF; clone size: -; J gene: TRBJ2-5; CDR3 length: 15; V gene: TRBV19; D gene: -
CDR3 DNA: TGTGCCAGCAGCCTAGCGGGGTTCACAGATACGCAGTATTTT; CDR3 protein: CASSLAGFTDTQYF; clone size: -; J gene: TRBJ2-3; CDR3 length: 14; V gene: TRBV6-6; D gene: TRBD2
CDR3 DNA: TGTGCCAGTAGTGCCCAGACGGAGGTATTGGCTTTCTTT; CDR3 protein: CASSAQTEVLAFF; clone size: -; J gene: TRBJ1-1; CDR3 length: 13; V gene: TRBV19; D gene: -
CDR3 DNA: TGTGCCAGCATCCCGGGACTAGCGGGAGGGCCGCAATCCTCCTACAATGAGCAGTTCTTC; CDR3 protein: CASIPGLAGGPQSSYNEQFF; clone size: -; J gene: TRBJ2-1; CDR3 length: 20; V gene: TRBV6-4; D gene: TRBD2